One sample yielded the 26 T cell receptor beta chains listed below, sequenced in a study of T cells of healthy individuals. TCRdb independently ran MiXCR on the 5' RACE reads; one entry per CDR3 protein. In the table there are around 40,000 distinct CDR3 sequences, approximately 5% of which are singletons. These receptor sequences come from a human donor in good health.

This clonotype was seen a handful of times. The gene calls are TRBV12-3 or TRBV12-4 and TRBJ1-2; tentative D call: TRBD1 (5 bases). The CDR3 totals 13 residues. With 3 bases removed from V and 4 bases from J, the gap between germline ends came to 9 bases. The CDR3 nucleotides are TGTGCCAGCAGTTTTCAGGGCCCCTATGGCTACACCTTC. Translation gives CASSFQGPYGYTF.

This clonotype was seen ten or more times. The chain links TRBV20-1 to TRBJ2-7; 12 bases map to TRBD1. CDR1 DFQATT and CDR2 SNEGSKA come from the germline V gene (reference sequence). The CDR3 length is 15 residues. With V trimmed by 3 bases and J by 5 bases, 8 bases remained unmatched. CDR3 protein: CSARDAGTGGNEQYF. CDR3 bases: TGCAGTGCTAGGGATGCCGGGACAGGGGGCAACGAGCAGTACTTC.

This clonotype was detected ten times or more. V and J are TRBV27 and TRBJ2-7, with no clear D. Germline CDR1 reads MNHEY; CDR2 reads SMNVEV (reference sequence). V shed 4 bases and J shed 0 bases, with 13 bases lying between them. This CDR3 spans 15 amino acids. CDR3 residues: CASSSLELSSYEQYF. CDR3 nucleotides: TGTGCCAGCAGTTCCCTTGAGTTGAGCTCCTACGAGCAGTACTTC.

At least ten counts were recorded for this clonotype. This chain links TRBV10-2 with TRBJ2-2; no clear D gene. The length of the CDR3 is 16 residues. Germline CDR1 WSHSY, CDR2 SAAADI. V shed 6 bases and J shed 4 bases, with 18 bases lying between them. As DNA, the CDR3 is TGCGCCAGCAGAGAGGACCGCTCGGGCGCCACCGGGGAGCTGTTTTTT. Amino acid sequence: CASREDRSGATGELFF.

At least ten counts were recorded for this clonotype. CDR3 sequence reads: CASSPGLAGSYEQYF. CDR3 in DNA: TGTGCCAGCAGCCCCGGACTAGCGGGGTCCTACGAGCAGTACTTC. The chain recombines TRBV28 with TRBJ2-7; 12 bases map to TRBD2. Germline V CDR1 and CDR2: MDHEN, SYDVKM. V trimming: 6 bases; J trimming: 1 base; junction bases outside the gene matches: 4. The CDR3 is made up of 15 amino acids.

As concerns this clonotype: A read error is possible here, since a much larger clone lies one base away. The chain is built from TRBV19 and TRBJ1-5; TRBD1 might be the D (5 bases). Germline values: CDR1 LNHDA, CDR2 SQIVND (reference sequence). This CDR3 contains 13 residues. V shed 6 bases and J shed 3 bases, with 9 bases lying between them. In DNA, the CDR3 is TGTGCCAGTAGGGGGACGATCAATCAGCCCCAGCATTTT. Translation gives CASRGTINQPQHF.

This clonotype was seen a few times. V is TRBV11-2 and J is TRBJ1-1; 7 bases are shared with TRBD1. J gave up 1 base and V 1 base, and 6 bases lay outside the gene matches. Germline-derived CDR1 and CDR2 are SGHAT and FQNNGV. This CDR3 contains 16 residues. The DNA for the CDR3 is TGTGCCAGCAGCTTAGCCCGACAGGGCAGGAACACTGAAGCTTTCTTT. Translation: CASSLARQGRNTEAFF.

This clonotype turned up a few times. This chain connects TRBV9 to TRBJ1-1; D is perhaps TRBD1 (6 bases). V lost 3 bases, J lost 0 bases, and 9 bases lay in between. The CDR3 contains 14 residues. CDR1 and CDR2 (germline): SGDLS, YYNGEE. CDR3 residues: CASSEGEMNTEAFF. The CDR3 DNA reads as TGTGCCAGCAGCGAGGGGGAAATGAACACTGAAGCTTTCTTT. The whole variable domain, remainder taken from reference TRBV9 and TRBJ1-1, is DSGVTQTPKHLITATGQRVTLRCSPRSGDLSVYWYQQSLDQGLQFLIQYYNGEERAKGNILERFSAQQFPDLHSELNLSSLELGDSALYFCASSEGEMNTEAFFGQGTRLTVV.

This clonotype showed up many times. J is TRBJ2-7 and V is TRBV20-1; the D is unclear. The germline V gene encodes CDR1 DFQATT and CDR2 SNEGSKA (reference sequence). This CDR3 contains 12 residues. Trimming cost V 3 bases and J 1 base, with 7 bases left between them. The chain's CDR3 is CSARYPSYEQYF. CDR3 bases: TGCAGTGCTAGGTATCCTTCCTACGAGCAGTACTTC.

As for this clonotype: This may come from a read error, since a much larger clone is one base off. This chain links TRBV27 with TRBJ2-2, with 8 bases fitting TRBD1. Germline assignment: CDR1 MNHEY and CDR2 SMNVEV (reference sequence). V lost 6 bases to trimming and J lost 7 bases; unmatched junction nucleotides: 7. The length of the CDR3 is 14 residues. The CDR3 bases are TGTGCCAGCAGCCCGAACAGGGGGAACGGGGAGCTGTTTTTT. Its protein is CASSPNRGNGELFF.

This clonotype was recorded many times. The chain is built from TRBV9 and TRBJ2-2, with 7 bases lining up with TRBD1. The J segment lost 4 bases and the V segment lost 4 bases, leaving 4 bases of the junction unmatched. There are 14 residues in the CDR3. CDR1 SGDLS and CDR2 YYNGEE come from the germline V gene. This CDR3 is CASSQTGLTGELFF. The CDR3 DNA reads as TGTGCCAGCAGCCAGACAGGGCTCACCGGGGAGCTGTTTTTT.

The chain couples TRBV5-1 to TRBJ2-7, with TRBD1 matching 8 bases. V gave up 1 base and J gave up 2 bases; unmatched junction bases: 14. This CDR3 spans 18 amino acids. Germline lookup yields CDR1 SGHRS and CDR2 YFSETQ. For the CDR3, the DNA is TGCGCCAGCAGCTTGTCCATCCCCCGACAGGGGCCTACCTACGAGCAGTACTTC. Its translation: CASSLSIPRQGPTYEQYF.

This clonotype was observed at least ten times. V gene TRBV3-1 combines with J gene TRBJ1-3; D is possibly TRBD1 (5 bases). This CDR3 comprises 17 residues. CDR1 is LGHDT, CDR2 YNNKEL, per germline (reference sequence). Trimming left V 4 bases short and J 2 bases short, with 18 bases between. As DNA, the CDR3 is TGTGCCAGCAGCCTCCTAACGGGGGAGCTAGCTGGAAACACCATATATTTT. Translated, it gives CASSLLTGELAGNTIYF.

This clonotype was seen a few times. In DNA form, the CDR3 reads TGTGCCAGCAGCCCAGGACAGAATCGACATGAGCAGTTCTTC. Protein sequence: CASSPGQNRHEQFF. The chain joins TRBV13 to TRBJ2-1; TRBD1 might be the D (6 bases). CDR1 and CDR2 from the germline V gene are PRHDT and FYEKMQ (reference sequence). CDR3 length: 14 amino acids. Trimming removed 5 bases from V and 8 bases from J, with 16 bases in between.

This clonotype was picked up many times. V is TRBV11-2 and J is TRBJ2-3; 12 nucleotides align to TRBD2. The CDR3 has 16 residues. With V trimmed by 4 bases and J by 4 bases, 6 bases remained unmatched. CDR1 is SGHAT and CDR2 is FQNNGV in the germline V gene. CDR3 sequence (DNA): TGTGCCAGCAGCTCCGACAGACTAGCGGGGGCAGATACGCAGTATTTT. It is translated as CASSSDRLAGADTQYF.

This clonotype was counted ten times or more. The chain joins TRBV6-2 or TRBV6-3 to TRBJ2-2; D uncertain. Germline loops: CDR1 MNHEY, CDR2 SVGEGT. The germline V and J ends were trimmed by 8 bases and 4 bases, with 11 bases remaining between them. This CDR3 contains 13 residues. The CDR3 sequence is CASHPSGTGELFF. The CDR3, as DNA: TGTGCCAGCCACCCAAGTGGCACCGGGGAGCTGTTTTTT.

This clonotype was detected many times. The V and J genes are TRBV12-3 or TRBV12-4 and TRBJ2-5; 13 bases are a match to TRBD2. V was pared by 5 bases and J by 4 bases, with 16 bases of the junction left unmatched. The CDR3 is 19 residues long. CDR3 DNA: TGTGCCAGCAGTACAGGGAGCGGACTAGCGGGAGAGTTAGGAGAGACCCAGTACTTC. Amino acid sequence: CASSTGSGLAGELGETQYF.

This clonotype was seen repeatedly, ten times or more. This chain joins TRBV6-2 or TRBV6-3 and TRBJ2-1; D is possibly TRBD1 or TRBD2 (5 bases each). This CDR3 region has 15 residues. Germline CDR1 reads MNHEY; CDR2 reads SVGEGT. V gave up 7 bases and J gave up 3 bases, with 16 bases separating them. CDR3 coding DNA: TGTGCCAGCAAAATCAAGGGGAGTCGCTACAATGAGCAGTTCTTC. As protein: CASKIKGSRYNEQFF.

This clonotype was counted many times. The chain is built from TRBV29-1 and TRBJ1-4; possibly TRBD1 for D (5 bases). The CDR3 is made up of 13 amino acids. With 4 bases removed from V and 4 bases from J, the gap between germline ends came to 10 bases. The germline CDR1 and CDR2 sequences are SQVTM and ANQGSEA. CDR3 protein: CSVGGRNNEKLFF. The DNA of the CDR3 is TGCAGCGTTGGGGGCAGGAATAATGAAAAACTGTTTTTT.

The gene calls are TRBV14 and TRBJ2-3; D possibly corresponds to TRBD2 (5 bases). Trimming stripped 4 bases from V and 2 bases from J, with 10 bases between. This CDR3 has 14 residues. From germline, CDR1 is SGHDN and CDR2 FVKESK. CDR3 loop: CASSPSGNTDTQYF. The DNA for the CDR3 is TGTGCCAGCAGCCCATCGGGGAACACAGATACGCAGTATTTT.

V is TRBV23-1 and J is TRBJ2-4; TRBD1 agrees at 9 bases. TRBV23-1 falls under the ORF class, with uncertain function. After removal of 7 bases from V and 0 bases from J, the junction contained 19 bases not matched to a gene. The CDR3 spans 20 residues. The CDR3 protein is CASIPIRDRATPIAKNIQYF. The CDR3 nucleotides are TGCGCCAGCATCCCAATCCGGGACAGGGCGACCCCCATAGCCAAAAACATTCAGTACTTC.

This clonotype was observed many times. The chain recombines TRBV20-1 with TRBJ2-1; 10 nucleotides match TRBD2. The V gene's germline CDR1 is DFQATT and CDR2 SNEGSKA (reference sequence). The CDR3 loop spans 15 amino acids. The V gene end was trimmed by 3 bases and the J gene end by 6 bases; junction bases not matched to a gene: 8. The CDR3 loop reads CSASVSQRGGNEQFF. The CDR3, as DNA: TGCAGTGCTAGTGTATCCCAGCGGGGGGGCAATGAGCAGTTCTTC.

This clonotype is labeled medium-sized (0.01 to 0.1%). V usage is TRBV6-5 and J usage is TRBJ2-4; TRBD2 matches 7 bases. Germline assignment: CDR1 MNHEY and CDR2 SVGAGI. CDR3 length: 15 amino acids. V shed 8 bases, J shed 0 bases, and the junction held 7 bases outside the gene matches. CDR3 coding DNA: TGTGCCAGCTCCCCCGGGGGGTTAGCCAAAAACATTCAGTACTTC. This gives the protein CASSPGGLAKNIQYF.

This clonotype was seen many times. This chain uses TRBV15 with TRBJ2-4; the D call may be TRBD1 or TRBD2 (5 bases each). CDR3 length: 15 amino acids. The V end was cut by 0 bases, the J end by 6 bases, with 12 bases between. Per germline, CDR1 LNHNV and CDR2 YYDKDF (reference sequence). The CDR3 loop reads CATSRERGRVNIQYF. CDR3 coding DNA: TGTGCCACCAGCAGAGAACGGGGCAGGGTAAACATTCAGTACTTC.

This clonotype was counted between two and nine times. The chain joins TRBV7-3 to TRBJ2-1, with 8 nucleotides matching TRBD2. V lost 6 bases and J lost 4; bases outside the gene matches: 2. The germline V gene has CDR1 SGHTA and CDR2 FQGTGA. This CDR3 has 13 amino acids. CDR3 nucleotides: TGTGCCAGCAGTCCGGGGGGGTACAATGAGCAGTTCTTC. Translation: CASSPGGYNEQFF.

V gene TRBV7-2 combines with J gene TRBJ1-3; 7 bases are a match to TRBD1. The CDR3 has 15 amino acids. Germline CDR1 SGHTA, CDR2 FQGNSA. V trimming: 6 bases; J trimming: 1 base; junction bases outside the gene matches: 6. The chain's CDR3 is CASRSGQTSGNTIYF. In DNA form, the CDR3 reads TGTGCCAGCAGATCGGGACAGACTTCTGGAAACACCATATATTTT.